This T cell receptor (beta chain) emerged from a study of blood T cell repertoires in COVID-19. Study in general: Donors in the United States, Italy and Spain gave samples during acute or convalescent COVID-19. In each case, the material was cDNA or gDNA derived from T cells, B-cell-depleted T cells, or PBMCs.

As handled by the study authors: Cell counts per sample came from amplifying reference gene primers. Assay: immunoSEQ multiplex PCR; the TCRdb copy retains only in-frame clones and omits some. That table furnishes V, J and clone size, whereas the DNA furnished D and trimming. The table has approximately 250,000 clones, approximately 80% seen once. Trimming pared 3 bases from V and 7 bases from J, leaving 12 bases between. The CDR3 has 13 residues. In germline, CDR1 is ENHRY, CDR2 SYGVKD. There are a few counts of this clone. The receptor's source is a woman between 40 and 50 years old who had recovered from COVID-19. The genes are TRBV10-3 and TRBJ1-1, with D maybe TRBD1 (5 bases). Sequenced sample: peripheral blood. The CDR3 sequence is CAISEYGGGEAFF. In DNA, the CDR3 is TGTGCCATCAGTGAATACGGGGGAGGTGAAGCTTTCTTT.